The TCR beta chain described here comes from a study of T cell repertoires in cytomegalovirus infection. About the research overall: CMV infection plus the matching HLA type was flagged by public TCR beta signatures. Study-wide findings and caveats: Dominating the ex vivo response were HLA-C-restricted CMV-specific TCR beta clonotypes.

Turning to this clonotype: Its matching antigen is unknown.

TCRdb called the reads again in MiXCR, with one record for every CDR3 protein. The sample has about a million distinct CDR3 sequences; roughly 31% are singletons. The TCR was taken from a human donor in good health (CMV status not recorded). Some clones in this sample may be carry-over from other donors' samples. The sample here was cultured CD8+ T cells from PBMCs, taken from culture after CMV antigen stimulation.

The CDR3: CASSYHRYEQYF. DNA of the CDR3: TGTGCCAGCAGCTACCACCGCTACGAGCAGTACTTC. This chain links TRBV7-9 with TRBJ2-7; D not certain. V was pared by 4 bases and J by 3 bases, with 7 bases between. Germline CDR1 SEHNR, CDR2 FQNEAQ (reference sequence). The CDR3 length is 12 residues.